Listed here are 16 T cell receptor beta chains from one sample, sequenced in a study of cytomegalovirus exposure and HLA in healthy donors. This table comes from immunoSEQ multiplex PCR, and its TCRdb copy is limited to in-frame clones, with some not included. Of 190,000 or so clones detected, roughly four fifths appear once; the ten largest clones hold around 2.8%. The material sequenced was PBMCs. These receptors came from a young woman in good health and CMV-seropositive.

This clone was recorded once. The chain links TRBV2 to TRBJ2-6, with a tentative D call TRBD1 (6 bases). Trimming left V 6 bases short and J 2 bases short, with 8 bases between. CDR3 length: 14 residues. Germline loops: CDR1 SNHLY, CDR2 FYNNEI. The CDR3 reads CASRTGTGANVLTF. For the CDR3, the DNA is TGTGCCAGCAGAACAGGGACTGGGGCCAACGTCCTGACTTTC.

Only a few counts were recorded for this clone. This chain uses TRBV7-9 with TRBJ2-3; D perhaps matches TRBD2 (6 bases). Germline V gene lookup returns CDR1 SEHNR and CDR2 FQNEAQ (reference sequence). V was shortened by 0 bases and J by 6 bases, with 16 bases between the two germline ends. The CDR3 runs 16 residues. This CDR3 reads CASSLALSGGGDTQYF. CDR3 bases: TGTGCCAGCAGCTTAGCGCTTAGCGGAGGCGGTGATACGCAGTATTTT.

This clone appeared once. The J gene is TRBJ2-3, the V gene TRBV5-1; TRBD2 aligns across 11 bases. The CDR3 has 15 amino acids. Trimming cost V 5 bases and J 0 bases; bases outside gene matches: 2. Germline CDR1 is SGHRS and CDR2 is YFSETQ. CDR3 region: CASSSGGASTDTQYF. DNA for the CDR3: TGCGCCAGCAGTAGCGGGGGGGCGAGCACAGATACGCAGTATTTT.

This clone was detected a few times. V is TRBV27 and J is TRBJ1-6; tentatively, D is TRBD1 (5 bases). From germline, CDR1 is MNHEY and CDR2 SMNVEV (reference sequence). The CDR3 loop spans 14 amino acids. V was trimmed by 10 bases and J by 10 bases, leaving 20 bases between them. The DNA of the CDR3 is TGTGCCACCCAAACAGGCTTCCCTCAATCACCCCTCCACTTT. Translation gives CATQTGFPQSPLHF.

The chain has TRBV7-9 and TRBJ1-4; 7 bases line up with TRBD1. The ends lost 1 base at V and 7 bases at J; junction bases unmatched: 3. The germline V gene encodes CDR1 SEHNR and CDR2 FQNEAQ (reference sequence). There are 14 residues in the CDR3. CDR3 DNA sequence: TGTGCCAGCAGCTTAGGACAGGGACGTGAAAAACTGTTTTTT. This translates into CASSLGQGREKLFF.

On this clone: Other DNA sequences in the sample encode the same CDR3. This chain uses TRBV9 with TRBJ2-7; a weak D match, TRBD2 (5 bases). There are 12 residues in the CDR3. Trimming took off 0 bases at V and 6 bases at J, with 7 bases between the two ends. The germline V gene encodes CDR1 SGDLS and CDR2 YYNGEE. This chain's CDR3 is CASSVGRGEQYF. CDR3 nucleotide sequence: TGTGCCAGCAGCGTAGGTCGGGGCGAGCAGTACTTC.

The chain employs TRBV7-9 and TRBJ2-2; D may be TRBD2 (6 bases). The CDR3 consists of 14 residues. Germline assignment: CDR1 SEHNR and CDR2 FQNEAQ (reference sequence). The V and J ends lost 1 base and 4 bases respectively, with 7 bases between them. The CDR3 DNA reads as TGTGCCAGCAGCTTAGTCGGGGGCACCGGGGAGCTGTTTTTT. Residues: CASSLVGGTGELFF.

This chain links TRBV7-9 with TRBJ2-3; a weak D match, TRBD2 (6 bases). The CDR3 spans 17 residues. Trimming left V 1 base short and J 1 base short, with 15 bases between. The germline gives CDR1 SEHNR, CDR2 FQNEAQ (reference sequence). CDR3 DNA: TGTGCCAGCAGCTTAGACGTCGGCGGGGCTGGCACAGATACGCAGTATTTT. Its translation: CASSLDVGGAGTDTQYF.

The chain combines TRBV20-1 with TRBJ1-1; D is uncertain. The CDR3 contains 10 residues. Deletions cut 5 bases from V and 1 base from J, with 2 bases between. Germline CDR1 DFQATT, CDR2 SNEGSKA (reference sequence). CDR3 protein: CSARNTEAFF. Written as DNA, the CDR3 is TGCAGTGCTCGGAACACTGAAGCTTTCTTT.

This clone has a single count. As DNA, the CDR3 is TGTGCCAGCAGTGTTTTCCGGGAGACCCAGTACTTC. This sequence encodes CASSVFRETQYF. The chain carries TRBV2 and TRBJ2-5; D unclear. Trimming stripped 4 bases from V and 5 bases from J, with 8 bases between. This CDR3 has 12 amino acids. CDR1 is SNHLY and CDR2 is FYNNEI in the germline V gene.

This chain links TRBV7-6 with TRBJ1-5; 7 nucleotides agree with TRBD1. Trimming at V came to 5 bases and at J to 1 base, leaving 11 bases not matched to a gene. The CDR3 sequence is 17 residues long. Germline values: CDR1 SGHVS, CDR2 FNYEAQ. CDR3 bases: TGTGCCAGCAGCCTTGACAGGGTGGGTCGGAGCAATCAGCCCCAGCATTTT. This encodes CASSLDRVGRSNQPQHF.

The chain combines TRBV2 with TRBJ1-1; D gene unclear. This CDR3 is 13 amino acids long. Germline V gives CDR1 SNHLY, CDR2 FYNNEI. V was shortened by 6 bases and J by 5 bases, with 13 bases between the two germline ends. CDR3 region: CASRVGGSTEAFF. The CDR3 DNA is TGTGCCAGCAGGGTGGGAGGGAGTACTGAAGCTTTCTTT.

The CDR3 sequence is CASNQGQNTEAFF. The CDR3 DNA sequence: TGTGCCAGTAACCAGGGACAGAACACTGAAGCTTTCTTT. This rearrangement joins TRBV19 to TRBJ1-1, with D tentatively TRBD1 (6 bases). CDR3 length equals 13 residues. Trimming cost V 7 bases and J 1 base, with 10 bases left between them. Germline values: CDR1 LNHDA, CDR2 SQIVND (reference sequence).

The J gene is TRBJ2-7, the V gene TRBV7-9, with D maybe TRBD2 (6 bases). Looked up from germline, CDR1 is SEHNR and CDR2 is FQNEAQ (reference sequence). V was cut by 5 bases and J by 6 bases, with 11 bases left in between. This CDR3 contains 12 residues. In DNA, the CDR3 is TGTGCCAGCAGCCCGACAGCGGGCGAGCAGTACTTC. It is translated as CASSPTAGEQYF.

The V and J genes are TRBV19 and TRBJ1-3, with a possible D match to TRBD1 (6 bases). Trimming cost V 4 bases and J 0 bases, with 13 bases left between them. This CDR3 spans 16 amino acids. The germline gives CDR1 LNHDA, CDR2 SQIVND (reference sequence). The DNA of the CDR3 is TGTGCCAGTAGTACGACAGGCGCTAGCTCTGGAAACACCATATATTTT. It yields the protein CASSTTGASSGNTIYF.

The gene calls are TRBV7-9 and TRBJ1-2, with a tentative D call TRBD1 (6 bases). The CDR3 has 15 amino acids. Germline V gene data show CDR1 as SEHNR and CDR2 as FQNEAQ (reference sequence). V lost 5 bases to trimming and J lost 1 base, with 14 bases between them. The CDR3 DNA reads as TGTGCCAGCAGCGAAGACGACAGGAATAACTATGGCTACACCTTC. Protein sequence: CASSEDDRNNYGYTF.